This T cell receptor (beta chain) was sequenced in a study of T cells in Graves' hyperthyroidism and ophthalmopathy. From germline, CDR1 is MNHEY and CDR2 SMNVEV (reference sequence). The CDR3 runs 14 residues. The V and J ends lost 2 bases and 6 bases, in that order; junction bases with no gene match: 4. Participants, patients aged 18 to 65, had newly diagnosed hyperthyroidism with a duration under 2 months. Orbital computed tomography and thyroid ultrasound, together with serum TRAb and thyroxine and clinical symptoms, were used for diagnoses. Whole-study findings and limits: Blood also showed most of the thyroid clonotypes that were expanded above 0.001. A 13 V-J signature model discriminated ophthalmopathy versus stable hyperthyroidism.

The source material, RNA transcripts, was used to amplify TCR beta CDR3 regions. RT-PCR in the first round (using the HTBI primer set) targeted the TCR CDR3. TCRdb redid the calling of the multiplex PCR reads with MiXCR, one entry per CDR3 protein. The data contain hundreds of thousands of distinct CDR3 sequences, 11% to 15% of them seen just once; the ten biggest clones take up 10%. This clonotype was found many times. Its antigen is unknown. Source material: blood. The rearrangement uses TRBV27 and TRBJ2-1, with 7 nucleotides matching TRBD2. This clonotype was obtained from a woman between 18 and 29 years old with Graves' hyperthyroidism. In DNA, the CDR3 is TGTGCCAGCAGTTTAGGACTAGGTCGCAATGAGCAGTTCTTC. The encoded protein is CASSLGLGRNEQFF.